Sequencing of this T cell receptor (beta chain) was carried out in a study of blood T cell repertoires in COVID-19. Study-level information: The study drew acute and convalescent COVID-19 samples from the United States, Italy and Spain.

Per the germline V gene, CDR1 is MNHEY and CDR2 is SMNVEV (reference sequence). The length of the CDR3 is 15 residues. Trimming at V came to 4 bases and at J to 0 bases, leaving 4 bases not matched to a gene. Here immunoSEQ multiplex PCR was the method, and the copy in TCRdb shows in-frame clones only, minus some. The table lists fewer than 150,000 clones, about 90% of them singletons. The sequence came from a woman in her fifties or sixties who had recovered from COVID-19. Sequencing was carried out using peripheral blood. This sequence joins TRBV27 and TRBJ1-1, with 8 bases identical to TRBD1. CDR3 in amino acids: CASSSLDRVNTEAFF. CDR3 DNA sequence: TGTGCCAGCAGTTCTCTGGACAGGGTGAACACTGAAGCTTTCTTT.